A selection of T cell receptor beta chains follows, all from one sample in a study of T cells in Graves' hyperthyroidism and ophthalmopathy. TCRdb reprocessed the multiplex PCR reads with MiXCR, giving one entry per CDR3 protein. Among some 800,000 distinct CDR3 sequences listed, 38% were seen once. Specimen: blood. The receptors were sampled from a young man with Graves' hyperthyroidism. Both conserved end residues are part of each CDR3. Each record gives: J gene, D gene, clone size, V gene, CDR3 protein, CDR3 DNA. A D gene is named only where the DNA matches it firmly. Clone sizes are given selectively: once, few, many, or a class where the clone is expanded.

>TRBJ1-5|TRBD1|.|TRBV2
CASSASGTGGSQPQHF
TGTGCCAGCAGTGCATCCGGGACAGGGGGCAGTCAGCCCCAGCATTTT
>TRBJ1-4|.|.|TRBV15
CATSRDQADEKLFF
TGTGCCACCAGCAGAGATCAGGCGGATGAAAAACTGTTTTTT
>TRBJ2-5|.|.|TRBV2
CASSDRLSGVGETQYF
TGTGCCAGCAGTGATAGACTCTCTGGGGTAGGGGAGACCCAGTACTTC
>TRBJ1-5|.|few|TRBV2
CASSYLPDRAQPQHF
TGTGCCAGCAGTTACCTCCCTGACAGAGCTCAGCCCCAGCATTTT
>TRBJ2-6|.|.|TRBV7-9
CASTLSSGGGANVLTF
TGTGCCAGCACGCTTAGCAGTGGGGGGGGGGCCAACGTCCTGACTTTC
>TRBJ1-5|.|.|TRBV10-3
CAISPGQPQVLNQPQHF
TGTGCCATCAGTCCCGGACAGCCACAAGTCCTAAATCAGCCCCAGCATTTT
>TRBJ2-5|.|many|TRBV25-1
CASTAAGRGETQYF
TGTGCCAGCACAGCGGCGGGCAGGGGCGAGACCCAGTACTTC
>TRBJ2-7|.|.|TRBV19
CASSSDRGIYEQYF
TGTGCCAGTAGCTCGGACAGAGGGATCTACGAGCAGTACTTC
>TRBJ1-2|TRBD1|once|TRBV29-1
CSVTIRDRATF
TGCAGCGTCACAATCCGGGACAGGGCCACCTTC
>TRBJ1-5|.|many|TRBV7-9
CASSLGHQPQHF
TGTGCCAGCAGCTTAGGCCACCAGCCCCAGCATTTT
>TRBJ1-2|.|few|TRBV4-3
CASSRDPGSPLYGYTF
TGCGCCAGCAGCCGCGACCCAGGGAGCCCACTCTATGGCTACACCTTC
>TRBJ2-5|.|many|TRBV29-1
CSVQQNWRETQYF
TGCAGCGTCCAACAGAACTGGAGGGAGACCCAGTACTTC
>TRBJ1-1|TRBD1|.|TRBV9
CASSHGQGDTEAFF
TGTGCCAGCAGCCATGGACAGGGCGATACTGAAGCTTTCTTT
>TRBJ2-5|TRBD2|few|TRBV2
CASSAGTSVSGETQYF
TGTGCCAGCAGTGCTGGGACTAGCGTGTCTGGGGAGACCCAGTACTTC
>TRBJ1-4|.|.|TRBV2
CASSYSAERGEKLFF
TGTGCCAGCAGTTACTCTGCCGAGAGGGGTGAAAAACTGTTTTTT
>TRBJ1-5|TRBD1|.|TRBV6-1
CASKGVDRGQPQHF
TGTGCCAGCAAGGGTGTGGACAGGGGTCAGCCCCAGCATTTT
>TRBJ2-7|.|many|TRBV25-1
CASSTHTGISSEQYF
TGTGCCAGCAGTACCCATACAGGGATTTCTTCCGAGCAGTACTTC
>TRBJ2-7|.|many|TRBV7-2
CASSVGYEQYF
TGTGCCAGCAGCGTAGGTTACGAGCAGTACTTC
>TRBJ2-7|TRBD1|once|TRBV20-1
CSARGIGQGPEQYF
TGCAGTGCTAGGGGAATCGGACAGGGGCCGGAGCAGTACTTC
>TRBJ2-5|TRBD2|few|TRBV20-1
CSARGLAGEQETQYF
TGCAGTGCTAGAGGCCTAGCGGGGGAACAAGAGACCCAGTACTTC
>TRBJ1-5|.|.|TRBV9
CASSARKGSQPQHF
TGTGCCAGCAGCGCTAGGAAGGGGAGTCAGCCCCAGCATTTT
>TRBJ2-2|TRBD1|.|TRBV19
CASNKRGDRRTGELFF
TGTGCCAGTAATAAACGAGGGGACAGGAGAACCGGGGAGCTGTTTTTT
>TRBJ1-6|TRBD1|few|TRBV9
CASSLIQGNSPLHF
TGTGCCAGCAGCTTGATACAGGGGAATTCACCCCTCCACTTT
>TRBJ2-7|TRBD1|.|TRBV7-2
CASSNLGTATYEQYF
TGTGCCAGCAGCAACCTGGGGACAGCAACCTACGAGCAGTACTTC
>TRBJ1-5|.|.|TRBV19
CASSAQAVVQPQHF
TGTGCCAGCAGTGCTCAGGCGGTTGTGCAGCCCCAGCATTTT
>TRBJ2-2|.|.|TRBV29-1
CSVAGQGKLFF
TGCAGCGTTGCAGGGCAGGGGAAGCTGTTTTTT
>TRBJ2-5|.|many|TRBV29-1
CSVEGAGHLSSAQYF
TGCAGCGTTGAGGGTGCGGGACACCTCTCATCGGCCCAGTACTTC
>TRBJ2-2|.|few|TRBV5-1
CASSLGRRRTTGELFF
TGTGCCAGCAGCTTGGGAAGGAGGAGGACCACCGGGGAGCTGTTTTTT
>TRBJ2-7|.|many|TRBV2
CASSDWDPRVYEQYF
TGTGCCAGCAGTGACTGGGACCCGAGGGTCTACGAGCAGTACTTC
>TRBJ2-5|.|.|TRBV15
CATSRERGPQETQYF
TGTGCCACCAGCAGAGAGCGGGGACCCCAAGAGACCCAGTACTTC
>TRBJ1-2|.|.|TRBV6-1
CASSFTGQANYGYTF
TGTGCCAGCAGTTTTACAGGCCAAGCAAACTATGGCTACACCTTC
>TRBJ1-6|.|.|TRBV24-1
CATSDRRHNSPLHF
TGTGCCACCAGTGACCGCAGACATAATTCACCCCTCCACTTT
>TRBJ2-2|.|.|TRBV20-1
CSASPRNTGELFF
TGCAGTGCTAGCCCCAGAAACACCGGGGAGCTGTTTTTT
>TRBJ2-7|TRBD2|few|TRBV20-1
CSAERGGDEQYF
TGCAGTGCAGAGCGCGGGGGGGACGAGCAGTACTTC
>TRBJ2-3|.|.|TRBV7-2
CASSYDRYTDTQYF
TGTGCCAGCAGCTATGACAGGTACACAGATACGCAGTATTTT
>TRBJ1-1|.|many|TRBV24-1
CATSDNLNTEAFF
TGTGCCACCAGTGACAATTTAAACACTGAAGCTTTCTTT
>TRBJ1-6|TRBD1|once|TRBV2
CASRGQGSNQPLHF
TGTGCCAGCAGGGGACAGGGAAGCAATCAGCCCCTCCACTTT
>TRBJ2-5|.|many|TRBV19
CASSIDRGLETQYF
TGTGCCAGTAGTATAGATCGCGGACTCGAGACCCAGTACTTC
>TRBJ1-6|TRBD1|.|TRBV12-3/TRBV12-4
CASSPQGGDSPLHF
TGTGCCAGCAGTCCGCAGGGGGGGGATTCACCCCTCCACTTT
>TRBJ2-7|.|many|TRBV7-8
CASSLYRVHEQYF
TGTGCCAGCAGCTTATACAGGGTCCACGAGCAGTACTTC
>TRBJ2-7|TRBD2|.|TRBV11-1
CASSLSSGRAREQYF
TGTGCCAGCAGCTTGTCTAGCGGGAGGGCTCGCGAGCAGTACTTC
>TRBJ1-5|.|many|TRBV20-1
CSARGREDQPQHF
TGCAGTGCTAGGGGCAGGGAGGATCAGCCCCAGCATTTT
>TRBJ2-5|.|.|TRBV10-3
CAISETTGLSQETQCF
TGTGCCATCAGTGAGACGACTGGACTCTCCCAAGAGACCCAGTGCTTC
>TRBJ2-7|TRBD2|many|TRBV2
CASSSKRGAYEQYF
TGTGCCAGCAGTTCTAAGCGGGGGGCATACGAGCAGTACTTC